The 11 T cell receptor beta chains below were found in one sample sequenced in a study of blood T cell repertoires in COVID-19. Libraries were prepared by immunoSEQ multiplex PCR; TCRdb keeps only in-frame clonotypes and omits some of them. The repertoire holds about 87,000 clones, more than 75% seen once, with 4.5% to 5% in the top ten. Sequenced input: peripheral blood. The receptors come from an elderly woman with acute or convalescent COVID-19.

Comment on this clone: One junction end does not reproduce the germline sequence, and a read error may be involved. This chain connects TRBV7-3 to TRBJ2-4; 8 positions agree with TRBD1. This CDR3 region has 13 residues. Germline assignment: CDR1 SGHTA and CDR2 FQGTGA. The CDR3, as DNA: TGTGCCAGCAGCCTAACGGACAGGGACATTCAGTACTTC. This gives the protein CASSLTDRDIQYF. Looking up the rest from reference TRBV7-3 and TRBJ2-4 gives the full variable domain: GAGVSQTPSNKVTEKGKYVELRCDPISGHTALYWYRQSLGQGPEFLIYFQGTGAADDSGLPNDRFFAVRPEGSVSTLKIQRTERGDSAVYLCASSLTDRDIQYFGAGTRLSVL.

This clone was recorded a few times. The rearrangement links TRBV18 to TRBJ1-6, with 7 bases fitting TRBD1. This CDR3 spans 15 amino acids. After removal of 0 bases from V and 7 bases from J, the junction contained 3 bases not matched to a gene. Germline loops: CDR1 KGHSH, CDR2 LQKENI. The CDR3 is CASSPPTGKNSPLHF. CDR3 sequence (DNA): TGTGCCAGCTCACCACCGACAGGGAAGAATTCACCCCTCCACTTT.

This clone was seen once. The chain carries TRBV7-6 and TRBJ2-3; possible D gene TRBD1, 5 bases. V dropped 0 bases and J dropped 1 base, with 14 bases sitting between them. Per germline, CDR1 SGHVS and CDR2 FNYEAQ. The CDR3 is 17 amino acids. Here the CDR3 reads CASSLALSGLGTDTQYF. CDR3 nucleotide sequence: TGTGCCAGCAGCTTAGCCCTTTCAGGGCTTGGCACAGATACGCAGTATTTT.

The gene calls are TRBV6-4 and TRBJ2-1; tentative D call: TRBD2 (5 bases). Germline CDR1 is MRHNA and CDR2 is SNTAGT. V lost 3 bases, J lost 9 bases, and 9 bases lay in between. This CDR3 is built from 12 residues. The CDR3 sequence is CASSEEGSEQFF. In DNA, the CDR3 is TGTGCCAGCAGTGAGGAAGGGAGTGAGCAGTTCTTC.

This clone has just one count. The V call is TRBV6-2 or TRBV6-3, the J call TRBJ1-2; weak D call: TRBD1 (5 bases). Germline assignment: CDR1 MNHEY and CDR2 SVGEGT. V lost 2 bases and J lost 5, with 9 bases in between. This CDR3 has 13 amino acids. CDR3 protein: CASSYASGYGYTF. The CDR3 DNA follows: TGTGCCAGCAGTTACGCGTCAGGGTATGGCTACACCTTC.

This clone was found once. The CDR3 loop is CASSYSAGEQYF. As DNA, the CDR3 is TGTGCCAGCAGTTACTCGGCAGGCGAGCAGTACTTC. This chain connects TRBV6-6 to TRBJ2-7, with D unresolved. CDR1 MNHNY and CDR2 SVGAGI come from the germline V gene (reference sequence). CDR3 length: 12 amino acids. The V gene lost 0 bases and the J gene lost 6 bases, with 6 bases spanning the gap.

This chain connects TRBV30 to TRBJ2-7, with TRBD1 identical over 7 bases. V gave up 7 bases and J gave up 4 bases; unmatched junction bases: 4. The CDR3 runs to 11 residues. Germline loops: CDR1 GTSNPN, CDR2 SVGIG (reference sequence). The chain's CDR3 is CAFTGVYEQYF. The CDR3 nucleotides are TGTGCCTTTACAGGGGTTTACGAGCAGTACTTC. Filled out from reference TRBV30 and TRBJ2-7, the complete variable domain reads SQTIHQWPATLVQPVGSPLSLECTVEGTSNPNLYWYRQAAGRGLQLLFYSVGIGQISSEVPQNLSASRPQDRQFILSSKKLLLSDSGFYLCAFTGVYEQYFGPGTRLTVT.

In nucleotides, the CDR3 is TGTGCCAGCAGCGTAGGTCCTAGCAGTTACTCCTACGAGCAGTACTTC. This translates into CASSVGPSSYSYEQYF. V gene TRBV9 combines with J gene TRBJ2-7; TRBD2 might be the D (5 bases). The CDR3 length is 16 residues. Trimming cost V 0 bases and J 0 bases, with 13 bases left between them. CDR1 SGDLS and CDR2 YYNGEE come from the germline V gene. Complete variable domain (other parts from reference TRBV9 and TRBJ2-7): DSGVTQTPKHLITATGQRVTLRCSPRSGDLSVYWYQQSLDQGLQFLIQYYNGEERAKGNILERFSAQQFPDLHSELNLSSLELGDSALYFCASSVGPSSYSYEQYFGPGTRLTVT.

This clone was seen a few times. V gene TRBV4-3 combines with J gene TRBJ1-5, with TRBD1 matching over 11 bases. Germline V gives CDR1 LGHNA, CDR2 YSLEER. This CDR3 comprises 15 residues. V gave up 0 bases and J gave up 6 bases; unmatched junction bases: 1. The CDR3 nucleotides read TGCGCCAGCAGCCAAGATGGGACAGGGGGTCAGCCCCAGCATTTT. This sequence encodes CASSQDGTGGQPQHF.

This clone showed up just once. This chain links TRBV4-3 with TRBJ2-7, with TRBD2 matching 8 bases. Germline CDR1 and CDR2: LGHNA and YSLEER. This CDR3 spans 19 amino acids. Trimming removed 0 bases from V and 0 bases from J; junction bases left unmatched: 13. CDR3 sequence reads: CASSQDLPSGSLSSYEQYF. The CDR3, as DNA: TGCGCCAGCAGCCAAGATCTGCCTAGCGGGTCTCTTAGCTCCTACGAGCAGTACTTC.

J is TRBJ2-2 and V is TRBV30; a possible D gene is TRBD2 (5 bases). The CDR3 spans 16 residues. V lost 3 bases and J lost 4, with 18 bases in between. Germline V gene data show CDR1 as GTSNPN and CDR2 as SVGIG (reference sequence). The CDR3 DNA sequence: TGTGCCTGGAGCCGCGGCGGGTACACTTCCACCGGGGAGCTGTTTTTT. This codes for CAWSRGGYTSTGELFF.